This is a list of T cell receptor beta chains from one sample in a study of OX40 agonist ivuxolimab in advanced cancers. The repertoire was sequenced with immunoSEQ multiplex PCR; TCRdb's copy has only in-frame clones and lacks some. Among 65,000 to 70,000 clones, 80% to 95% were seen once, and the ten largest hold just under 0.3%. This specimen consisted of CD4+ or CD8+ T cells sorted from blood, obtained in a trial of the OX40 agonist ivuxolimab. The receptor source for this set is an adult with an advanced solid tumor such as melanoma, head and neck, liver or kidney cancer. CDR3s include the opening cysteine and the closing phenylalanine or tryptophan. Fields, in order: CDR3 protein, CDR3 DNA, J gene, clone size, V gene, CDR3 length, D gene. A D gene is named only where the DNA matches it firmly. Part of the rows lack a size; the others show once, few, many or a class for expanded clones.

CDR3aa: CASSSRAGVMNTEAFF
CDR3nt: TGCGCCAGCAGCTCCCGCGCGGGGGTGATGAACACTGAAGCTTTCTTT
j_gene: TRBJ1-1
abundance: NA
v_gene: TRBV5-1
len: 16
d_gene: NA

CDR3aa: CASSLDPRTSGDNEQFF
CDR3nt: TGTGCCAGCAGCTTAGATCCCCGGACTAGCGGGGACAATGAGCAGTTCTTC
j_gene: TRBJ2-1
abundance: NA
v_gene: TRBV11-2
len: 17
d_gene: TRBD2

CDR3aa: CASSYSGDRGHEQYF
CDR3nt: TGTGCCAGCAGTTACTCGGGGGACAGGGGACACGAGCAGTACTTC
j_gene: TRBJ2-7
abundance: few
v_gene: TRBV6-5
len: 15
d_gene: TRBD1

CDR3aa: CASSLDLARKNTGELFF
CDR3nt: TGCGCCAGCAGCTTGGACCTTGCGCGGAAAAACACCGGGGAGCTGTTTTTT
j_gene: TRBJ2-2
abundance: NA
v_gene: TRBV5-1
len: 17
d_gene: NA

CDR3aa: CAIKTSGSSDTQYF
CDR3nt: TGTGCCATCAAGACTAGCGGGAGTTCAGATACGCAGTATTTT
j_gene: TRBJ2-3
abundance: NA
v_gene: TRBV7-8
len: 14
d_gene: TRBD2

CDR3aa: CASRIKENTEAFF
CDR3nt: TGTGCCAGCAGGATCAAGGAGAACACTGAAGCTTTCTTT
j_gene: TRBJ1-1
abundance: NA
v_gene: TRBV6-1
len: 13
d_gene: NA

CDR3aa: CASSTRTGTYNEQFF
CDR3nt: TGTGCCAGTAGTACCCGGACAGGGACCTACAATGAGCAGTTCTTC
j_gene: TRBJ2-1
abundance: NA
v_gene: TRBV19
len: 15
d_gene: TRBD1

CDR3aa: CASNHPGDRNTEAFF
CDR3nt: TGTGCCAGTAACCACCCGGGTGATAGGAACACTGAAGCTTTCTTT
j_gene: TRBJ1-1
abundance: NA
v_gene: TRBV19
len: 15
d_gene: NA

CDR3aa: CASSERGAGGQETTDTQYF
CDR3nt: TGCGCCAGCAGTGAGAGGGGAGCGGGAGGGCAAGAGACCACAGATACGCAGTATTTT
j_gene: TRBJ2-3
abundance: NA
v_gene: TRBV10-2
len: 19
d_gene: TRBD2

CDR3aa: CASSVKVNTEAFF
CDR3nt: TGTGCCAGCAGCGTAAAGGTGAACACTGAAGCTTTCTTT
j_gene: TRBJ1-1
abundance: NA
v_gene: TRBV9
len: 13
d_gene: NA

CDR3aa: CASSEGFSNQPQHF
CDR3nt: TGTGCCAGCAGTGAGGGGTTTAGCAATCAGCCCCAGCATTTT
j_gene: TRBJ1-5
abundance: NA
v_gene: TRBV2
len: 14
d_gene: NA

CDR3aa: CAIRISGVNTEAFF
CDR3nt: TGTGCCATCAGAATTTCAGGGGTGAACACTGAAGCTTTCTTT
j_gene: TRBJ1-1
abundance: NA
v_gene: TRBV10-3
len: 14
d_gene: NA

CDR3aa: CASSMFGKYEQYF
CDR3nt: TGTGCCAGTAGTATGTTCGGAAAATACGAGCAGTACTTC
j_gene: TRBJ2-7
abundance: NA
v_gene: TRBV19
len: 13
d_gene: NA

CDR3aa: CASSLRGTHKHWGEQFF
CDR3nt: TGCGCCAGCAGCCTTAGAGGGACTCACAAACACTGGGGTGAGCAGTTCTTC
j_gene: TRBJ2-1
abundance: NA
v_gene: TRBV4-1
len: 17
d_gene: NA

CDR3aa: CASSPRASVGNTIYF
CDR3nt: TGTGCCAGCAGCCCTCGAGCCAGCGTCGGTAACACCATATATTTT
j_gene: TRBJ1-3
abundance: NA
v_gene: TRBV14
len: 15
d_gene: NA

CDR3aa: CASSTAGNKGDYEQYF
CDR3nt: TGTGCCAGTAGTACTGCCGGGAACAAGGGAGATTACGAGCAGTACTTC
j_gene: TRBJ2-7
abundance: NA
v_gene: TRBV19
len: 16
d_gene: NA

CDR3aa: CASAGGVNQPQHF
CDR3nt: TGTGCCAGCGCCGGGGGGGTGAATCAGCCCCAGCATTTT
j_gene: TRBJ1-5
abundance: NA
v_gene: TRBV28
len: 13
d_gene: NA

CDR3aa: CAWRTGLDQPQHF
CDR3nt: TGTGCCTGGAGAACAGGGTTGGATCAGCCCCAGCATTTT
j_gene: TRBJ1-5
abundance: once
v_gene: TRBV30
len: 13
d_gene: NA

CDR3aa: CASSLGQGVGNEQFF
CDR3nt: TGTGCCAGCAGCTTAGGACAGGGGGTGGGCAATGAGCAGTTCTTC
j_gene: TRBJ2-1
abundance: NA
v_gene: TRBV7-6
len: 15
d_gene: TRBD1

CDR3aa: CASSLGSGLAFYEQYF
CDR3nt: TGTGCCAGCAGCTTAGGATCGGGACTAGCTTTCTACGAGCAGTACTTC
j_gene: TRBJ2-7
abundance: NA
v_gene: TRBV5-6
len: 16
d_gene: TRBD2

CDR3aa: CASSPDGFAGNTIYF
CDR3nt: TGTGCCAGCAGCCCGGACGGCTTCGCCGGAAACACCATATATTTT
j_gene: TRBJ1-3
abundance: NA
v_gene: TRBV7-9
len: 15
d_gene: NA

CDR3aa: CASSQPGTGGSKYF
CDR3nt: TGTGCCAGCAGTCAACCCGGGACAGGGGGATCAAAGTACTTC
j_gene: TRBJ2-5
abundance: NA
v_gene: TRBV6-5
len: 14
d_gene: TRBD1

CDR3aa: CASSYRGLAGVDTQYF
CDR3nt: TGTGCCAGCAGTTACAGGGGACTAGCGGGAGTAGATACGCAGTATTTT
j_gene: TRBJ2-3
abundance: NA
v_gene: TRBV6-5
len: 16
d_gene: TRBD2

CDR3aa: CASANDRRNTGELFF
CDR3nt: TGCGCCAGCGCCAATGACAGGCGCAACACCGGGGAGCTGTTTTTT
j_gene: TRBJ2-2
abundance: NA
v_gene: TRBV5-1
len: 15
d_gene: NA

CDR3aa: CASSQHGGSSYNEQFF
CDR3nt: TGTGCCAGCAGCCAGCACGGGGGAAGCTCCTACAATGAGCAGTTCTTC
j_gene: TRBJ2-1
abundance: NA
v_gene: TRBV14
len: 16
d_gene: NA

CDR3aa: CASSPRRDNYGYTF
CDR3nt: TGTGCCAGCTCACCAAGGCGGGATAACTATGGCTACACCTTC
j_gene: TRBJ1-2
abundance: NA
v_gene: TRBV18
len: 14
d_gene: NA

CDR3aa: CASSYPGGHGADTQYF
CDR3nt: TGTGCCAGCAGTTACCCCGGGGGACATGGGGCCGATACGCAGTATTTT
j_gene: TRBJ2-3
abundance: NA
v_gene: TRBV6-5
len: 16
d_gene: NA

CDR3aa: CASSRRDVGPRRYF
CDR3nt: TGTGCCAGCAGCCGGAGGGACGTCGGACCCCGCCGGTACTTC
j_gene: TRBJ2-5
abundance: NA
v_gene: TRBV5-6
len: 14
d_gene: NA

CDR3aa: CASSLIQGWNEQFF
CDR3nt: TGTGCCAGCAGTTTAATCCAGGGGTGGAATGAGCAGTTCTTC
j_gene: TRBJ2-1
abundance: NA
v_gene: TRBV28
len: 14
d_gene: NA

CDR3aa: CASSLTSAQDEQYF
CDR3nt: TGTGCCAGCAGTTTGACTAGCGCGCAGGACGAGCAGTACTTC
j_gene: TRBJ2-7
abundance: NA
v_gene: TRBV28
len: 14
d_gene: TRBD2

CDR3aa: CASSLVGTALQNTIYF
CDR3nt: TGTGCCAGCAGCTTAGTCGGGACAGCTCTACAAAACACCATATATTTT
j_gene: TRBJ1-3
abundance: NA
v_gene: TRBV11-2
len: 16
d_gene: TRBD1

CDR3aa: CASSSRDRDTEAFF
CDR3nt: TGCGCCAGCAGCTCTAGGGACAGGGATACTGAAGCTTTCTTT
j_gene: TRBJ1-1
abundance: few
v_gene: TRBV5-1
len: 14
d_gene: TRBD1

CDR3aa: CASRRQVDNQPQHF
CDR3nt: TGTGCCAGTAGGCGACAGGTTGACAATCAGCCCCAGCATTTT
j_gene: TRBJ1-5
abundance: NA
v_gene: TRBV19
len: 14
d_gene: NA

CDR3aa: CASSGGESYNEQFF
CDR3nt: TGCGCCAGCAGTGGAGGGGAGTCCTACAATGAGCAGTTCTTC
j_gene: TRBJ2-1
abundance: NA
v_gene: TRBV10-1
len: 14
d_gene: NA

CDR3aa: CATRSPKAYNEQFF
CDR3nt: TGTGCCACCAGGTCCCCTAAAGCATACAATGAGCAGTTCTTC
j_gene: TRBJ2-1
abundance: once
v_gene: TRBV19
len: 14
d_gene: NA

CDR3aa: CASNLGGGPYNEQFF
CDR3nt: TGTGCCTCAAATCTGGGAGGGGGCCCCTACAATGAGCAGTTCTTC
j_gene: TRBJ2-1
abundance: NA
v_gene: TRBV30
len: 15
d_gene: NA

CDR3aa: CASSLALAGIGGDTQYF
CDR3nt: TGCGCCAGCAGCTTGGCCTTGGCGGGTATAGGGGGGGATACGCAGTATTTT
j_gene: TRBJ2-3
abundance: NA
v_gene: TRBV5-1
len: 17
d_gene: NA

CDR3aa: CASSINRIDEQFF
CDR3nt: TGTGCCAGTAGTATTAACAGGATCGATGAGCAGTTCTTC
j_gene: TRBJ2-1
abundance: NA
v_gene: TRBV19
len: 13
d_gene: NA

CDR3aa: CASSQQSSGTTDTQYF
CDR3nt: TGTGCCAGCAGTCAACAATCTAGCGGGACCACAGATACGCAGTATTTT
j_gene: TRBJ2-3
abundance: once
v_gene: TRBV28
len: 16
d_gene: TRBD2

CDR3aa: CASSMRGAGFQPQHF
CDR3nt: TGTGCCAGCAGCATGAGGGGCGCTGGGTTTCAGCCCCAGCATTTT
j_gene: TRBJ1-5
abundance: NA
v_gene: TRBV28
len: 15
d_gene: NA

CDR3aa: CATLDRDSRTGELFF
CDR3nt: TGTGCCACCCTAGACCGGGACAGCCGGACCGGGGAGCTGTTTTTT
j_gene: TRBJ2-2
abundance: NA
v_gene: TRBV27
len: 15
d_gene: TRBD1

CDR3aa: CASSTQIGSYEQYF
CDR3nt: TGTGCCAGTAGTACACAGATCGGCTCCTACGAGCAGTACTTC
j_gene: TRBJ2-7
abundance: NA
v_gene: TRBV19
len: 14
d_gene: NA

CDR3aa: CAWRVSDAGELFF
CDR3nt: TGTGCCTGGAGGGTCAGCGACGCCGGGGAGCTGTTTTTT
j_gene: TRBJ2-2
abundance: once
v_gene: TRBV30
len: 13
d_gene: NA

CDR3aa: CASSVHRGGANVLTF
CDR3nt: TGTGCCAGCAGCGTACACAGGGGTGGGGCCAACGTCCTGACTTTC
j_gene: TRBJ2-6
abundance: NA
v_gene: TRBV9
len: 15
d_gene: TRBD1

CDR3aa: CASKGGSGNTIYF
CDR3nt: TGTGCCAGCAAGGGCGGCTCTGGAAACACCATATATTTT
j_gene: TRBJ1-3
abundance: NA
v_gene: TRBV2
len: 13
d_gene: NA

CDR3aa: CAWDGTGGAGASPLHF
CDR3nt: TGTGCCTGGGACGGGACAGGGGGCGCGGGTGCTTCACCCCTCCACTTT
j_gene: TRBJ1-6
abundance: NA
v_gene: TRBV30
len: 16
d_gene: TRBD1